The source of this T cell receptor beta chain is a study of cytomegalovirus exposure and HLA in healthy donors. The overall study: There were about 85 million unique TCRs (from HLA-typed donors) in an early data release. Study-wide results and limits: CMV serostatus was the sole immune exposure information available. Reports credit the classifier with highly specific, highly sensitive diagnosis of cytomegalovirus status.

The J segment lost 5 bases and the V segment lost 1 base, leaving 7 bases of the junction unmatched. The V gene's germline CDR1 is SGHRS and CDR2 YFSETQ. This CDR3 contains 15 residues. As for this clone: Its specificity is unknown.

Primers included in the PCR were 60 Vbeta and 13 Jbeta primers. Only in-frame clones appear in the TCRdb table, and some are missing; sequencing was by immunoSEQ multiplex PCR. The sample shows 230,000 or so clones, 85% to 95% of them seen only once. The rearrangement links TRBV5-1 to TRBJ2-7; 9 bases are a match to TRBD1. The receptor was derived from a girl aged 2 to 9 in good health and CMV-seronegative. Source material: PBMCs. For the CDR3, the DNA is TGCGCCAGCAGCTTGCTGTGGACAGGGGAGGACGAGCAGTACTTC. Translated: CASSLLWTGEDEQYF.